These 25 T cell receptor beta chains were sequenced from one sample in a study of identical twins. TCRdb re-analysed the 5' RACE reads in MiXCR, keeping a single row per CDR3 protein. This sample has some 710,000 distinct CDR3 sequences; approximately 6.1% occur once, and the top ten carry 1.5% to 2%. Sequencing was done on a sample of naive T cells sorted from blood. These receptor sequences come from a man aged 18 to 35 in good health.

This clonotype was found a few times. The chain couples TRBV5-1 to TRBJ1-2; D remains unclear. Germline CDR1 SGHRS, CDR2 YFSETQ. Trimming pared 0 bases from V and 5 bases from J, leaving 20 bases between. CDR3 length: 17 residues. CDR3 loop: CASSLEAPRNQLYGYTF. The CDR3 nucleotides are TGCGCCAGCAGCTTGGAAGCACCGCGGAACCAACTTTATGGCTACACCTTC.

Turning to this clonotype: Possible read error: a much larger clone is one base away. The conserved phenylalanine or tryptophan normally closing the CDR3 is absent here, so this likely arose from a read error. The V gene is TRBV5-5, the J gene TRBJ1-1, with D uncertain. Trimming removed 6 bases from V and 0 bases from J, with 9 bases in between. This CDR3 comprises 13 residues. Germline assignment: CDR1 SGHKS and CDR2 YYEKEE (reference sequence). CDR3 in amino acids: CASTLQMNTEAFS. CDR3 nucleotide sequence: TGTGCCAGCACTCTACAGATGAACACTGAAGCTTTCTCT.

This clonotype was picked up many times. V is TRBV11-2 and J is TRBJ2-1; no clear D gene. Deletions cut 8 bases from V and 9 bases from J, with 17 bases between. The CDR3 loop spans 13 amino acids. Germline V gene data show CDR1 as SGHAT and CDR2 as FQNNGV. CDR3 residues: CASRPLGLAEQFF. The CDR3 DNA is TGTGCCAGCCGCCCTCTAGGGCTTGCTGAGCAGTTCTTC. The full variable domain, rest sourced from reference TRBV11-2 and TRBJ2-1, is EAGVAQSPRYKIIEKRQSVAFWCNPISGHATLYWYQQILGQGPKLLIQFQNNGVVDDSQLPKDRFSAERLKGVDSTLKIQPAKLEDSAVYLCASRPLGLAEQFFGPGTRLTVL.

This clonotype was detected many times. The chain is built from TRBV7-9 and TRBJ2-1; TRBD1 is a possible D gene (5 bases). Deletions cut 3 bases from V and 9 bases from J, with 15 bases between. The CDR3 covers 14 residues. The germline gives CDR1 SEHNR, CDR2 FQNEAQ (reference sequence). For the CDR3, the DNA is TGTGCCAGCAGCTTGGGGCGTGGTCAGGTTGAGCAGTTCTTC. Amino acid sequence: CASSLGRGQVEQFF.

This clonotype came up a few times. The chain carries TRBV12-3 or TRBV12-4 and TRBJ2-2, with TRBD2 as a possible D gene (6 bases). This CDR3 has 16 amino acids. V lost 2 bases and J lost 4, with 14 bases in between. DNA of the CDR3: TGTGCCAGCAGTTTAATGGCAGGGAGGTCCACCGGGGAGCTGTTTTTT. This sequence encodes CASSLMAGRSTGELFF.

Here the CDR3 reads CASSLRDYSYEQYF. The DNA for the CDR3 is TGTGCCAGCAGCCTCCGGGACTACTCCTACGAGCAGTACTTC. The genes are TRBV3-1 and TRBJ2-7, with 7 bases lining up with TRBD2. CDR1 and CDR2 (germline): LGHDT, YNNKEL (reference sequence). The V segment lost 4 bases and the J segment 0 bases; nucleotides outside the gene matches: 3. The CDR3 runs to 14 residues.

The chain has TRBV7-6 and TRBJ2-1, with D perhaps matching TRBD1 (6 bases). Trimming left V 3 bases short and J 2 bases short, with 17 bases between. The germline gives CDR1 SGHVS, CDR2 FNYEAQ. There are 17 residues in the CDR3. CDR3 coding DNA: TGTGCCAGCAGCTTTGGGGGCAGCGTATATCCCTACAATGAGCAGTTCTTC. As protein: CASSFGGSVYPYNEQFF.

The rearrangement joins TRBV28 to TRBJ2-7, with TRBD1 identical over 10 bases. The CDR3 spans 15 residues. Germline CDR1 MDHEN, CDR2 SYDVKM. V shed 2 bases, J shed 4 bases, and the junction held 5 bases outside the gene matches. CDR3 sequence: CASSLGGQGRYEQYF. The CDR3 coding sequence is TGTGCCAGCAGTTTAGGGGGACAGGGGCGATACGAGCAGTACTTC.

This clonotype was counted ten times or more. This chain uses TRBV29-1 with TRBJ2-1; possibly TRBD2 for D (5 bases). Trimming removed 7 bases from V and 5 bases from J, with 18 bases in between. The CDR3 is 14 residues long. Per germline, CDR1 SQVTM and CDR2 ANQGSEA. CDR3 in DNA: TGCAGCGGGGGAAGCGGCGGAAAGGACAATGAGCAGTTCTTC. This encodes CSGGSGGKDNEQFF.

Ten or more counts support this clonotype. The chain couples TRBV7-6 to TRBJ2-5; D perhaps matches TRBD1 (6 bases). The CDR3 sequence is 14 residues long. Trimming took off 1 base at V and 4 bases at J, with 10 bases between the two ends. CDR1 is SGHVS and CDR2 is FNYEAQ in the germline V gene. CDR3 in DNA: TGTGCCAGCAGCTTAGATACAGGGACAGAGACCCAGTACTTC. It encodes CASSLDTGTETQYF.

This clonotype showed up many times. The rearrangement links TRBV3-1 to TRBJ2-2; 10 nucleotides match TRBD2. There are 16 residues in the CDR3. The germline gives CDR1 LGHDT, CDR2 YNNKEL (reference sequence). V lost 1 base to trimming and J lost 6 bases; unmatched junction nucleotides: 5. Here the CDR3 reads CASSQGLAGVSGELFF. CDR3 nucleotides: TGTGCCAGCAGCCAAGGGCTAGCGGGAGTGTCCGGGGAGCTGTTTTTT.

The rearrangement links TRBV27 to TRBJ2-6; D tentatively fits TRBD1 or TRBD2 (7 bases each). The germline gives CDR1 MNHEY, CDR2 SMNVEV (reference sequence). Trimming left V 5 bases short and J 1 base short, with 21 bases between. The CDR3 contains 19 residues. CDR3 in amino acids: CASSVGRQGGRSGANVLTF. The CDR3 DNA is TGTGCCAGCAGTGTGGGAAGACAGGGAGGGAGGTCTGGGGCCAACGTCCTGACTTTC. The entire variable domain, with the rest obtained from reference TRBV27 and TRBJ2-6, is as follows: EAQVTQNPRYLITVTGKKLTVTCSQNMNHEYMSWYRQDPGLGLRQIYYSMNVEVTDKGDVPEGYKVSRKEKRNFPLILESPSPNQTSLYFCASSVGRQGGRSGANVLTFGAGSRLTVL.

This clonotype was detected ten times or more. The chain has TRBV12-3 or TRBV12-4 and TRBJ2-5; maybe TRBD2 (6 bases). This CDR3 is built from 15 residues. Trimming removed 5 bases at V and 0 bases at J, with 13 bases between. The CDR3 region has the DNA TGTGCCAGCAGTCCGCGGGACGGGAACCAAGAGACCCAGTACTTC. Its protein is CASSPRDGNQETQYF.

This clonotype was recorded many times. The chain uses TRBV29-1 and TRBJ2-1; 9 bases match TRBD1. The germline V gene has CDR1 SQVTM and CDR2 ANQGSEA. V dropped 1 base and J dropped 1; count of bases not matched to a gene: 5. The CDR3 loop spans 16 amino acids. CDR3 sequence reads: CSVEGGQGTSYNEQFF. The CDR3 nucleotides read TGCAGCGTTGAAGGTGGACAGGGGACGTCCTACAATGAGCAGTTCTTC.

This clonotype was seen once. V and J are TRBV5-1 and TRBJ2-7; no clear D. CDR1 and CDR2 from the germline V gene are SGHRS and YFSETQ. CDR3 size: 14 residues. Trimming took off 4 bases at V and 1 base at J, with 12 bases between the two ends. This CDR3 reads CASSPRIGSYEQYF. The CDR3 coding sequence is TGCGCCAGCAGCCCGCGGATAGGGTCCTACGAGCAGTACTTC.

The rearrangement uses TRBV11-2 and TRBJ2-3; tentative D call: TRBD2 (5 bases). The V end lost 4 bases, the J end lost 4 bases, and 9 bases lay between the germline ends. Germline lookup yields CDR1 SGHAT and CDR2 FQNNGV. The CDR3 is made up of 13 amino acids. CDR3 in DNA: TGTGCCAGCAGCTCTATTAGCGCAGATACGCAGTATTTT. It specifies CASSSISADTQYF.

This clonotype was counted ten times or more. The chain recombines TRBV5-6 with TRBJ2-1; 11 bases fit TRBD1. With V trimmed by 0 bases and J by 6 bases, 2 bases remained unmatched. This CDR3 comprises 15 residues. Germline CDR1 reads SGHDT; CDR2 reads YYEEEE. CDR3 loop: CASSLEGTGGNEQFF. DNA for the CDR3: TGTGCCAGCAGCTTGGAAGGGACAGGGGGCAATGAGCAGTTCTTC.

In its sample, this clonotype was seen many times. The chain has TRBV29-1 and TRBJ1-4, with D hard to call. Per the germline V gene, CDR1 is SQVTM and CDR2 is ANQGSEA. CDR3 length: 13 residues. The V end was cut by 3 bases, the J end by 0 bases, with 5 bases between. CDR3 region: CSVDGTTNEKLFF. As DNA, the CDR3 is TGCAGCGTTGATGGGACAACTAATGAAAAACTGTTTTTT. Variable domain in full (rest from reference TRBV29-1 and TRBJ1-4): SAVISQKPSRDICQRGTSLTIQCQVDSQVTMMFWYRQQPGQSLTLIATANQGSEATYESGFVIDKFPISRPNLTFSTLTVSNMSPEDSSIYLCSVDGTTNEKLFFGSGTQLSVL.

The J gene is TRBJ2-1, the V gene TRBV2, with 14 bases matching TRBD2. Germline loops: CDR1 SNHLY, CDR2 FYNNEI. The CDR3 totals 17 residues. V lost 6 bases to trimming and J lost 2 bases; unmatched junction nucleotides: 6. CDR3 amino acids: CASRPGLAGVAYNEQFF. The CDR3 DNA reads TGTGCCAGCAGGCCGGGACTAGCGGGAGTTGCCTACAATGAGCAGTTCTTC.

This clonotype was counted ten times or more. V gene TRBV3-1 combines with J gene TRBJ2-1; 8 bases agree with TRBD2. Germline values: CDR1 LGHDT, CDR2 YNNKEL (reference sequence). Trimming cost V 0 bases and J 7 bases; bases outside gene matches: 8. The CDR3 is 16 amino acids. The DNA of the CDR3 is TGTGCCAGCAGCCAAGACCCGGGACTAGGAAGGAATGAGCAGTTCTTC. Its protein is CASSQDPGLGRNEQFF.

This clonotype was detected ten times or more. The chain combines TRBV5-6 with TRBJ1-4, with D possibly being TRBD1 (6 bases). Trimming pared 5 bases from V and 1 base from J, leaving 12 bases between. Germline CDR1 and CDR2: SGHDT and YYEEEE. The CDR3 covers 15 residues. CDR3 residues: CASRTGHRTNEKLFF. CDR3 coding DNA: TGTGCCAGCAGAACGGGACACAGAACTAATGAAAAACTGTTTTTT.

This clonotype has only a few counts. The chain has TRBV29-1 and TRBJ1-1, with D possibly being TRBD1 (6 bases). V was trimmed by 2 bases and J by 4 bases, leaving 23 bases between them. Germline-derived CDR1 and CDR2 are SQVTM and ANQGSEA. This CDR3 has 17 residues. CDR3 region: CSVERFRAGEVVTEAFF. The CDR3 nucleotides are TGCAGCGTTGAACGATTCAGGGCAGGGGAAGTCGTCACTGAAGCTTTCTTT.

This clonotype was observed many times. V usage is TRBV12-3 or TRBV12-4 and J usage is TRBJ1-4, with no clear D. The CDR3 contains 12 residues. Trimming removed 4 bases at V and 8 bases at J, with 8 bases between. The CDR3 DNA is TGTGCCAGCAGTTGGGCCAACGAAAAACTGTTTTTT. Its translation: CASSWANEKLFF.

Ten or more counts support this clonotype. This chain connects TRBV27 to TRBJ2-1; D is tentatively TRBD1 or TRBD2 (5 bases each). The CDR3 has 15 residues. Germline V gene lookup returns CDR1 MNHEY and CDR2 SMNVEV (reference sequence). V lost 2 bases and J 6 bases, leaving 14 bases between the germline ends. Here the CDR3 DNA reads TGTGCCAGCAGTTTAGGGACCCCGCGCCTCAATGAGCAGTTCTTC. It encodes CASSLGTPRLNEQFF.

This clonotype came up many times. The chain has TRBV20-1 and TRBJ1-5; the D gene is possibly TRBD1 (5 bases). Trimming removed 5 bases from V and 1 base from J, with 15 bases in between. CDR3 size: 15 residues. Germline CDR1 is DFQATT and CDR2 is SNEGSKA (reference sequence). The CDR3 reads CSAGPGVVSNQPQHF. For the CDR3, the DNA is TGCAGTGCTGGGCCGGGGGTGGTGAGCAATCAGCCCCAGCATTTT.